This entry describes one T cell receptor beta chain. Its antigen specificity is not known. Per-base qualities were not stored, and no clone one base away is much larger. The CDR3 spans 16 residues, from the cysteine through the phenylalanine. Just CDR3 DNA is preserved here, 48 bases in frame from base 1. Ends trimmed: V by 2 bases, J by 8 bases; bases unmatched to a gene: 5. CDR1 SGDLS and CDR2 YYNGEE are derived from the germline V gene. The cohort comprised some 680 healthy bone marrow donors. Cohort members were all nominally healthy when sampled, although unrecorded immune exposures were likely present. The donor was CMV seropositive and belonged to the group of about 290 seropositive cohort members. Each donor provided a peripheral blood sample, and peripheral blood mononuclear cells were used for TCR beta sequencing. The Qiagen DNeasy Blood Extraction Kit was used to extract genomic DNA from the blood cell samples.

This sample is drawn from a study of cytomegalovirus exposure and HLA in healthy donors (dated by TCRdb to between 2016 and 2019). In terms of the full investigation: According to an earlier analysis of a few hundred of the donors, about 190 million T cells yielded 117 million unique TCR beta sequences and about 280 Gb of sequence data. Roughly 300 gigabases of sequencing data and approximately 92 million unique TCR sequences made up an early release that covered fewer than 650 HLA-typed donors. Of the roughly 400 genotyped donors, roughly 80% were placed in the genetic ancestry cluster associated with self-reported Caucasian donors. The aim of the study was to test whether cataloging public T cell receptors could identify signatures of past pathogen exposure. The T cell repertoires of about 700 subjects were profiled by immunosequencing and related to cytomegalovirus serostatus. Along with the 666-subject first cohort, a separate validation cohort of more than 90 different subjects was used. The study combined high-throughput TCR immunosequencing, statistical association of individual TCRs with disease status, and machine learning to predict cytomegalovirus infection status. In a later analysis, previously published TCR beta repertoires from 666 donors were re-analyzed and high-resolution HLA genotyping was added so that TCR occurrence patterns could be studied. Rather than using new phenotypic data, the later analysis identified candidate immune exposures from TCR beta sequences and from how often those sequences occurred across donors. An earlier analysis of 587 of the donors used high-throughput TCR beta sequencing to judge whether each TCR beta V gene segment behaved as functional or pseudogenic. Donor age, sex, ethnicity and CMV serostatus were collected together with the repertoire data. In a later genetic analysis, genome-wide SNP genotypes for about 55% of the 666 donors were used, and that subset was treated as a discovery cohort. All discovery cohort repertoires had been generated on a single sequencing platform. HLA typing included class I and class II loci at four-digit resolution. Typing coverage varied by locus: roughly 620-640 donors for A, B, C, DRB1 and DQB1; approximately 560 for DQA1; 606 for DPA1; roughly 450 for DPB1. Roughly five DR-DQ haplotypes were handled as single units for association and clustering, since linkage in the cohort was strong. Among 300 to 500 genotyped donors of the cohort, an average of roughly 230,000 unique TCR beta nucleotide sequences was sequenced per donor, of which roughly 17% were non-productive.

Libraries were prepared through the immunoSEQ multiplex PCR assay. The multiplex PCR relied on a mix of 60 forward primers for TCR Vbeta segments and 13 reverse primers for TCR Jbeta segments. Amplification of the CDR3 region of rearranged TCR beta genes was performed with a multiplex PCR assay on genomic DNA. The amplified TCR beta libraries were sequenced on the Illumina HiSeq System as 87-base-pair reads. Under the source paper's analysis protocol: Across the 670 or so repertoires, a later analysis counted some 80 million unique TCR beta chains, around 11 million of which were shared by at least two donors. A nearest-neighbor algorithm error-corrected the raw reads and collapsed the reads into unique sequences, merging closely related sequences to remove PCR and sequencing errors. CDR3 sequences were aligned to IMGT reference sequences to assign V, D and J gene segments. For a sequence to be retained, a match of at least six nucleotides was required to both a V gene segment and a J gene segment. A rearrangement counted as productive if the CDR3 had no stop codons and remained in frame with V and J, and every other rearrangement counted as non-productive. CDR3 was defined according to IMGT convention as the region running from the second conserved V-encoded cysteine to the conserved J-encoded phenylalanine. The earlier analysis of some 540 of the donors excluded any sequence lacking an unambiguous match to a single V gene segment. In an earlier analysis of approximately 500 of the donors, a V segment was called functional when productive rearrangements were above 56.7%, and segregating when the standard deviation between donors exceeded 5%. A statistical classification framework was built for diagnosing cytomegalovirus status from the catalog of TCR beta chain sequences. In a later analysis, V and J genes were assigned by comparing TCR nucleotide sequences against IMGT/GENE-DB human TR gene sequences. Using the TCRdist pipeline, a later analysis assigned CDR3 sequences along with most-parsimonious VDJ recombination scenarios. In a later analysis, each TCR beta chain was defined by its CDR3 amino acid sequence together with its V-gene family, and reads lacking a unique V-gene family were excluded. A later analysis removed 600 or so highly shared, low-generation-probability nucleotide sequences to deal with suspected cross-contamination and a sequencing artifact. A later analysis calculated a clonal expansion index for each public chain from normalized within-repertoire ranks of inferred template counts. Generation probabilities in a later analysis came from a VDJ recombination model fitted to out-of-frame rearrangements, and those results were checked against IGoR. Hypergeometric tests were used in a later analysis to score TCR-TCR, TCR-HLA and TCR-CMV co-occurrence, with a repertoire-size bias correction applied to the TCR pairs. A later analysis estimated false discovery rates by permuting HLA or CMV assignments 20 times. In a later analysis, co-occurring TCRs were grouped using DBSCAN, with TCRdist sequence similarity added in when clustering inside HLA-allele-positive subsets. Co-occurrence clustering excluded repertoires with fewer than 30,000 or more than 120,000 public chains, plus five with anomalous nucleotide sharing. TCRdb's version of the immuneACCESS table is confined to in-frame rearrangements and falls short of the full clone set. An unresolved V gene accounts for under half of the shortfall where checked; the remainder is of unknown origin. V and J calls and clone size are those listed in that table; D and trimming were worked out from the DNA. The sample table holds about 130,000 clones, of which about three quarters were seen once. The leading ten clones occupy over 2% of the sample.

Beyond this particular receptor, the publication reports: Compared with equally common non-associated chains, HLA-associated TCR beta chains in a later analysis were more clonally expanded and had lower generation probabilities. In a later genetic analysis, fewer N-insertions in productive TCRs were reported among donors in an Asian-associated ancestry cluster than the approximately 670-donor mean. A few of the identified cytomegalovirus-associated TCR beta chains were confirmed in vitro to be specific for cytomegalovirus antigens. Cytomegalovirus status was reported to be diagnosed by the classifier with high specificity and sensitivity in both the original and validation cohorts. In the study, approximately 160 TCR beta chains were listed as associated with cytomegalovirus. In a later analysis, the rate of TCR association differed among HLA loci, with DRB1 alleles having the most associated TCRs and HLA-C alleles having the fewest. Because counts were too low, roughly 16 rarely observed V segments, including chromosome 9 orphons, were excluded from the earlier analysis of 500 to 700 of the donors. In a later analysis, 15,000 to 20,000 TCR beta sequences were associated with specific HLA alleles at a false discovery rate of 0.05. Strong co-occurrence of HLA alleles, especially DR and DQ, made assigning TCR associations to individual alleles difficult. This cohort had only TCR beta chains sequenced, and the lack of alpha or paired-chain data limited which features could be detected. Roughly uniform sequencing depth across donors was assumed in presence/absence analyses, although this assumption may not hold. A further reported finding was that TCR beta sequences accurately predicted the HLA-A and HLA-B alleles for most subjects in the first cohort. HLA typing was unavailable for some donors at each locus, so association tests used only the typed subset. A cluster of highly shared sequence variants was judged likely to represent a technical artifact of the sequencing pipeline. Several of the top co-occurrence clusters appeared to be linked to parvovirus B19, influenza, CMV and Epstein-Barr virus, according to a later analysis. The only immune exposure information available for the cohort was CMV serostatus. Linkage disequilibrium might explain the correlated functional status among segregating V segments, but an unknown experimental factor could not be excluded. While some public TCRs were present in many individuals, most TCR sequences turned up only very rarely across donors. Some IMGT-functional V segments, including TRBV6-2 and TRBV6-3, could not be distinguished by the 87-base-pair reads and were therefore excluded. It was suggested by the authors that the approach could potentially be generalized to other disease states and immunological phenotypes. Broadly in line with IMGT annotations, most TCR beta V segments showed up in productive rearrangements about 87% or about 30% of the time in an earlier analysis of some 590 of the donors. A later genetic analysis associated a missense DCLRE1C variant with V-gene and J-gene trimming of TCR beta chains, and an independent cohort replicated the association. According to a later analysis, most CMV-associated TCR beta chains appeared to be HLA-restricted, and the HLA associations seemed to be driven largely by CMV exposure.

The source material was PBMCs. The source is an older woman in good health and CMV-seropositive. This chain is built from TRBV9 and TRBJ2-2, with 14 central nucleotides matching TRBD2. The nucleotide sequence reads as follows: TGTGCCAGCAGCGTGCGACTAGCGGGGGGGCGAGGGGAGCTGTTTTTT. Its protein is CASSVRLAGGRGELFF.